The 15 T cell receptor beta chains below all came from one sample that was sequenced in a study of CD8+ T cells in alopecia areata. Extracted RNA was reverse transcribed into cDNA, the sequencing template. The assay was immunoSEQ multiplex PCR, and TCRdb's table has in-frame clones only and misses some. The sample includes tens of thousands of clones, roughly half of them seen just once. Material for sequencing was NKG2D-high CD8+ T cells sorted from blood. These receptors were taken from a human donor with alopecia areata.

V and J are TRBV27 and TRBJ2-7; TRBD2 might be the D (7 bases). V lost 5 bases to trimming and J lost 3 bases, with 14 bases between them. Looked up from germline, CDR1 is MNHEY and CDR2 is SMNVEV (reference sequence). This CDR3 comprises 14 residues. CDR3 nucleotides: TGTGCCAGCAGTCCCAAAGGGGGGGGCTACGAGCAGTACTTC. Translation gives CASSPKGGGYEQYF.

A few counts support this clone. The J gene is TRBJ1-1, the V gene TRBV12-2; the table's D call of TRBD1 was not tested on the DNA. TRBV12-2 is termed a pseudogene. CDR3 length: 14 amino acids. The CDR3: CASRLVGANTEAFF. The CDR3 bases are TGTGCAAGTCGCTTAGTTGGGGCGAACACTGAAGCTTTCTTT.

V and J are TRBV29-1 and TRBJ2-7, with 11 bases lining up with TRBD1. The CDR3 contains 13 residues. The V gene's germline CDR1 is SQVTM and CDR2 ANQGSEA. V was clipped by 3 bases and J by 3 bases; unmatched bases: 1. DNA of the CDR3: TGCAGCGTTGATGGGACAGGGGGCTACGAGCAGTACTTC. Encoded protein: CSVDGTGGYEQYF.

This clone occurred a few times. The chain recombines TRBV18 with TRBJ2-1; D remains unclear. The CDR3 consists of 12 residues. CDR1 and CDR2 from the germline V gene are KGHSH and LQKENI. Trimming shortened V by 5 bases and J by 7 bases, and 9 bases separated the two germline ends. CDR3 coding DNA: TGTGCCAGCTCAATTTTCGGGAATGAGCAGTTCTTC. Its translation is CASSIFGNEQFF.

This clone has a single count. The rearrangement links TRBV4-1 to TRBJ2-1; 12 positions agree with TRBD1. The CDR3 has 15 amino acids. J was trimmed by 9 bases and V by 3 bases; bases with no gene match: 6. CDR1 MGHRA and CDR2 YSYEKL come from the germline V gene. The CDR3 region is CASSQRDRGRGEQFF. CDR3 sequence (DNA): TGCGCCAGCAGCCAGCGGGACAGGGGGCGCGGTGAGCAGTTCTTC.

The sample holds a few counts of this clone. The V call is TRBV29-1, the J call TRBJ2-1; no firm D call. CDR1 is SQVTM, CDR2 ANQGSEA, per germline. The CDR3 runs to 14 residues. Trimming shortened V by 0 bases and J by 10 bases, and 16 bases separated the two germline ends. The CDR3 DNA reads TGCAGCGTTGAAGACCCGACCCCCGACGCCGAGCAGTTCTTC. Translation gives CSVEDPTPDAEQFF.

The rearrangement uses TRBV6-5 and TRBJ1-4, with 8 bases lining up with TRBD1. Losses at the gene ends were 5 bases for V and 8 bases for J; bases not matched to a gene: 10. The CDR3 totals 15 residues. Germline CDR1 MNHEY, CDR2 SVGAGI. This chain's CDR3 is CASSTVTGGIEKLFF. The DNA for the CDR3 is TGTGCCAGCAGTACAGTAACAGGGGGGATCGAAAAACTGTTTTTT.

This chain connects TRBV27 to TRBJ2-1, with D possibly being TRBD1 (5 bases). Germline V lookup: CDR1 MNHEY, CDR2 SMNVEV (reference sequence). The CDR3 extends over 13 amino acids. V shed 6 bases and J shed 4 bases, with 10 bases lying between them. The CDR3 is CASRSGQYNEQFF. CDR3 DNA sequence: TGTGCCAGCAGGTCAGGGCAGTACAATGAGCAGTTCTTC.

The J gene is TRBJ1-5, the V gene TRBV28, with TRBD1 as a possible D gene (5 bases). V was clipped by 7 bases and J by 3 bases, with 10 bases between them. The CDR3 has 13 amino acids. CDR1 MDHEN and CDR2 SYDVKM come from the germline V gene. The CDR3 nucleotides read TGTGCCAGCATTCGGGGCTTCAATCAGCCCCAGCATTTT. As protein: CASIRGFNQPQHF.

The genes are TRBV2 and TRBJ2-7; D is perhaps TRBD2 (6 bases). This CDR3 comprises 13 residues. V gave up 2 bases and J gave up 5 bases, with 10 bases separating them. Looked up from germline, CDR1 is SNHLY and CDR2 is FYNNEI. CDR3 amino acids: CASSESRGNEQYF. Here the CDR3 DNA reads TGTGCCAGCAGTGAAAGCCGGGGGAACGAGCAGTACTTC.

The chain couples TRBV11-2 to TRBJ2-3; D uncertain. This CDR3 comprises 15 residues. Deletions cut 1 base from V and 2 bases from J, with 10 bases between. Germline values: CDR1 SGHAT, CDR2 FQNNGV. CDR3 coding DNA: TGTGCCAGCAGCTTAGCGAGGACGAACACAGATACGCAGTATTTT. Translation: CASSLARTNTDTQYF.

This clone was found a few times. The J gene is TRBJ2-2, the V gene TRBV29-1; tentatively, D is TRBD1 or TRBD2 (5 bases each). Germline V CDR1 and CDR2: SQVTM, ANQGSEA. V lost 6 bases and J lost 0, with 11 bases in between. The CDR3 is 14 amino acids. CDR3 DNA: TGCAGCGTCGAACGGGACCCGAACACCGGGGAGCTGTTTTTT. This encodes CSVERDPNTGELFF.

This clone turned up a few times. The chain has TRBV29-1 and TRBJ1-4; D gene unclear. Germline CDR1 reads SQVTM; CDR2 reads ANQGSEA. This CDR3 comprises 12 residues. Trimming left V 6 bases short and J 8 bases short, with 13 bases between. The CDR3 is CSVLGSPEKLFF. CDR3 nucleotides: TGCAGCGTATTAGGGTCTCCCGAAAAACTGTTTTTT.

This clone appeared a few times. The V gene is TRBV29-1, the J gene TRBJ1-1, with 10 bases identical to TRBD1. The trim removed 6 bases at V and 3 bases at J, leaving 4 bases unmatched. This CDR3 is built from 13 residues. Germline V gene data show CDR1 as SQVTM and CDR2 as ANQGSEA. CDR3 sequence (DNA): TGCAGCGTGGGGGGGACAGGGGACACTGAAGCTTTCTTT. It is translated as CSVGGTGDTEAFF.

The genes are TRBV19 and TRBJ2-2; 7 bases are a match to TRBD1. The CDR3 is 17 residues long. J was trimmed by 6 bases and V by 3 bases; bases with no gene match: 13. Looked up from germline, CDR1 is LNHDA and CDR2 is SQIVND (reference sequence). CDR3 nucleotide sequence: TGTGCCAGTAGTATGACGACTCCCTGGACAGGATCCGGGGAGCTGTTTTTT. Translation: CASSMTTPWTGSGELFF.